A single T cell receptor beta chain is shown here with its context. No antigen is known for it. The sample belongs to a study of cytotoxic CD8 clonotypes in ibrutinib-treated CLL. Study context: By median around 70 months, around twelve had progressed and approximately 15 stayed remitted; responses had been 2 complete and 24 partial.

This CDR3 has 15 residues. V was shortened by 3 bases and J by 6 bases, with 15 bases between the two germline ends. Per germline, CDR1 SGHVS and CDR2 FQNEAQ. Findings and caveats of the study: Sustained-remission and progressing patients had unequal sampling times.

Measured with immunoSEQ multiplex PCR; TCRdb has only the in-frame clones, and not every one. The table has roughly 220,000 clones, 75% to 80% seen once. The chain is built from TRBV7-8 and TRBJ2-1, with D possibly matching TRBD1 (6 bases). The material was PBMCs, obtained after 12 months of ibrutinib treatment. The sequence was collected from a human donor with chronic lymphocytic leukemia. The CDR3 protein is CASSFSGQGSNEQFF. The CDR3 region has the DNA TGTGCCAGCAGCTTCTCGGGACAAGGCTCCAATGAGCAGTTCTTC.